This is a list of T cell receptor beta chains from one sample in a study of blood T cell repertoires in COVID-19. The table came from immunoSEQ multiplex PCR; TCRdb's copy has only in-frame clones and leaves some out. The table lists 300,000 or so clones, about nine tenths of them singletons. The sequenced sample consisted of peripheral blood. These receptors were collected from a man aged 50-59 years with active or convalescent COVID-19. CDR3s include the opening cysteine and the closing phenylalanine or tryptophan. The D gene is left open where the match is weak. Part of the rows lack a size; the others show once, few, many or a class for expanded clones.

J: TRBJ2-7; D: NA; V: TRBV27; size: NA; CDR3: CASSLRQDLYEQYF; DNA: TGTGCCAGCAGCTTAAGACAGGACCTCTACGAGCAGTACTTC
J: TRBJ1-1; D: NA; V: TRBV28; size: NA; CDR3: CASSDRRGTFEAFF; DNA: TGTGCCAGCAGCGACCGGAGGGGTACTTTTGAAGCTTTCTTT
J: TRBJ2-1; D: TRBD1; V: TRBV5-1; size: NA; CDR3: CASSLMDRVNNEQFF; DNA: TGCGCCAGCAGCTTAATGGACAGGGTTAACAATGAGCAGTTCTTC
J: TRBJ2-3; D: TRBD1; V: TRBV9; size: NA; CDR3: CASSRDRDYIHTQYF; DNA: TGTGCCAGCAGCCGGGACAGGGATTACATACATACGCAGTATTTT
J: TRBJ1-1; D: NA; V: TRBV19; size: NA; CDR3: CASSNGVPVNTEAFF; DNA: TGTGCCAGTAGTAACGGGGTACCGGTGAACACTGAAGCTTTCTTT
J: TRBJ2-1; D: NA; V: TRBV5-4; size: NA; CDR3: CASSTTVDEQFF; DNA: TGTGCCAGCAGCACGACAGTGGATGAGCAGTTCTTC
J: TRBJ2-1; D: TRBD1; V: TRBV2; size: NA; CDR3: CASRWDRSPNEQFF; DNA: TGTGCCAGCCGATGGGACAGATCCCCCAATGAGCAGTTCTTC
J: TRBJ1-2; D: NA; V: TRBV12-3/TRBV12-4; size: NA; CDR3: CASSLAQSNGYTF; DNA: TGTGCCAGCAGTTTAGCGCAGTCCAATGGCTACACCTTC
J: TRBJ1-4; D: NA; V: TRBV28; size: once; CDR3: CASSLPGGSFEKLFF; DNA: TGTGCCAGCAGTCTCCCGGGTGGGTCCTTTGAAAAACTGTTTTTT
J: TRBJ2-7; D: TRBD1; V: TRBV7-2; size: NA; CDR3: CASSLGTGVYEQYF; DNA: TGTGCCAGCAGCTTAGGGACAGGGGTCTACGAGCAGTACTTC
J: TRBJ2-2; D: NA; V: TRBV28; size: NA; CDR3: CASSLGRKGELFF; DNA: TGTGCCAGCAGTTTAGGGAGGAAAGGGGAGCTGTTTTTT
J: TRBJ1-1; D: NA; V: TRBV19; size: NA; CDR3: CASSDRTDWTEAFF; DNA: TGTGCCAGTAGTGACCGGACGGACTGGACTGAAGCTTTCTTT
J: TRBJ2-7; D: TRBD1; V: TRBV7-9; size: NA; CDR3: CASSTRGGQGASYEQYF; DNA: TGTGCCAGCAGCACAAGGGGTGGACAGGGGGCATCCTACGAGCAGTACTTC
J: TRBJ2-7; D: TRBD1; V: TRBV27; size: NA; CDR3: CASSLTGSTYEQYF; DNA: TGTGCCAGCAGTTTGACAGGGAGTACCTACGAGCAGTACTTC
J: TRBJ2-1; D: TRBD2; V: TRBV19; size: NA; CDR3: CASRVGGSGDYNEQFF; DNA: TGTGCCAGTAGAGTTGGAGGTAGCGGGGATTACAATGAGCAGTTCTTC
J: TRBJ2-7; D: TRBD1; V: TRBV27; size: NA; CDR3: CASSSTTGALYEQYF; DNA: TGTGCCAGCAGTTCCACGACAGGGGCGTTGTACGAGCAGTACTTC
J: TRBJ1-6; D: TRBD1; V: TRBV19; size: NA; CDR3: CASRRDSGMGGSSLHF; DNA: TGTGCCAGTCGCAGGGACAGCGGAATGGGGGGCTCATCCCTCCACTTT
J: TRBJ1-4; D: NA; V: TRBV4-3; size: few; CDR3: CASSQDHQGSGKLFF; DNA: TGCGCCAGCAGCCAAGATCATCAGGGTAGTGGGAAACTGTTTTTT
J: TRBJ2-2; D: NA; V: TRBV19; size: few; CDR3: CASRGTGNTGELFF; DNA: TGTGCCAGTAGGGGAACAGGGAACACCGGGGAGCTGTTTTTT
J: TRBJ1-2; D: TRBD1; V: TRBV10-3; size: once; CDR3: CAARTAGGQGNGYTF; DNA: TGTGCCGCTCGCACCGCTGGGGGACAGGGTAATGGCTACACCTTC
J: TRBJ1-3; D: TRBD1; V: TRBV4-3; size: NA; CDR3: CASSVAGGTGNTIYF; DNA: TGCGCCAGCTCGGTGGCAGGGGGCACTGGAAACACCATATATTTT
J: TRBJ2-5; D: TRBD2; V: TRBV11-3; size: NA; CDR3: CASSGGGQETQYF; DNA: TGTGCCAGCTCCGGGGGGGGCCAAGAGACCCAGTACTTC
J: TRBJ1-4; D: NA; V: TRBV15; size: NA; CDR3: CATSRELDSWNEKLFF; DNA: TGTGCCACCAGCAGAGAATTGGACTCCTGGAATGAAAAACTGTTTTTT
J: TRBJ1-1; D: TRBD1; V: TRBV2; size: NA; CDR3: CASSERGQANTEAFF; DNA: TGTGCCAGCAGTGAGAGGGGACAGGCCAACACTGAAGCTTTCTTT
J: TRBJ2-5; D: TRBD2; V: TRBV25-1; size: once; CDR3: CASSEFGLAETQYF; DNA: TGTGCCAGCAGTGAATTCGGACTAGCGGAGACCCAGTACTTC
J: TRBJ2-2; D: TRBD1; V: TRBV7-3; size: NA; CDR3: CASSWDRAGGELFF; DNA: TGTGCCAGCAGCTGGGACAGGGCCGGCGGGGAGCTGTTTTTT
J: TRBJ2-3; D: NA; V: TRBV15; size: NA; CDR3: CATSGPPLGRGFTDTQYF; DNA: TGTGCCACCAGCGGTCCGCCGTTGGGCAGGGGCTTCACAGATACGCAGTATTTT
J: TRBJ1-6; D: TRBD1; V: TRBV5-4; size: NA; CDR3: CASSTWDRSFYNSPLHF; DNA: TGTGCCAGCAGCACCTGGGACAGGAGCTTCTATAATTCACCCCTCCACTTT
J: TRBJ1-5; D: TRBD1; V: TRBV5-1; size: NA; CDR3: CASSVTGASNQPQHF; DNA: TGCGCCAGCAGCGTCACAGGGGCAAGCAATCAGCCCCAGCATTTT
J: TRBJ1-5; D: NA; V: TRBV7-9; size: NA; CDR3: CASSLEIGSRDQPQHF; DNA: TGTGCCAGCAGCTTAGAAATAGGGAGTAGAGATCAGCCCCAGCATTTT
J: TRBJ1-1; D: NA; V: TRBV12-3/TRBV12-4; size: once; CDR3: CASSFLGRDEAFF; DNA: TGTGCCAGCAGTTTCCTGGGTCGGGATGAAGCTTTCTTT
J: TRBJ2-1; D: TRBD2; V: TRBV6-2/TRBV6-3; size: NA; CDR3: CASSYGTGRTSGSYNEQFF; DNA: TGTGCCAGCAGTTACGGAACTGGACGGACTAGCGGGTCGTACAATGAGCAGTTCTTC
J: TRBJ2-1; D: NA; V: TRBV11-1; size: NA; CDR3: CASSSRGGASYNEQFF; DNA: TGTGCCAGCAGCTCAAGGGGGGGCGCGTCCTACAATGAGCAGTTCTTC
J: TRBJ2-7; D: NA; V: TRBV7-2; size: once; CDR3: CASSVRSDSSYEQYF; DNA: TGTGCCAGCAGCGTCAGATCGGACAGCTCCTACGAGCAGTACTTC
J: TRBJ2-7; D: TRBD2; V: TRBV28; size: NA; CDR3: CATRGRTSGRASSYEQYF; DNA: TGTGCCACCAGGGGGCGGACTAGCGGGAGGGCCAGTAGTTACGAGCAGTACTTC
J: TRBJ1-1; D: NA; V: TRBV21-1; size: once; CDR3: CASSNPPEGTVQSTMNTEAFF; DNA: TGTGCCAGCAGCAATCCGCCCGAAGGGACAGTGCAATCCACCATGAACACTGAAGCTTTCTTT
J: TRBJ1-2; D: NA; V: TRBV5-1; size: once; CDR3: CASSVTGGDLYGYTF; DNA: TGCGCCAGCAGCGTTACAGGCGGGGACCTCTATGGCTACACCTTC
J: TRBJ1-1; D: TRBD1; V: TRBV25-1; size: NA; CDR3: CASSEWDSLTEAFF; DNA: TGTGCCAGCAGTGAATGGGACAGCCTCACTGAAGCTTTCTTT
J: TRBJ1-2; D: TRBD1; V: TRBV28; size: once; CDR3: CASRGGSSFYGYTF; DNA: TGTGCCAGCAGAGGGGGCAGTTCCTTCTATGGCTACACCTTC
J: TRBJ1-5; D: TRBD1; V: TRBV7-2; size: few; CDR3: CASREQGVSNQPQHF; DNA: TGTGCCAGCAGAGAACAGGGGGTAAGCAATCAGCCCCAGCATTTT
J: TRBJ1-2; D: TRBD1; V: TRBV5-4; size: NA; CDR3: CASSRGQQPSYGYTF; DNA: TGTGCCAGCAGCCGGGGACAGCAACCTTCCTATGGCTACACCTTC
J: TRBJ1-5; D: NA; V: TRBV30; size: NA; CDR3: CAWSSTSGTPLGPQHF; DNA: TGTGCCTGGAGTTCAACATCCGGGACACCCCTGGGACCCCAGCATTTT
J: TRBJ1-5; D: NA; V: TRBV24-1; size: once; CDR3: CATSDSGLSNQPQHF; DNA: TGTGCCACCAGTGATTCTGGACTTAGCAATCAGCCCCAGCATTTT
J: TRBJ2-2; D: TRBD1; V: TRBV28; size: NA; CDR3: CASSRTGTGGTGELFF; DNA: TGTGCCAGCAGTCGAACCGGGACAGGGGGCACCGGGGAGCTGTTTTTT